This T cell receptor (beta chain) derives from a study of T cells in women clearing cervical HPV infection. Study-level results: It is unknown whether associations predate infection; no effector/memory or HPV-specific sorting.

The germline CDR1 and CDR2 sequences are LNHDA and SQIVND (reference sequence). V gave up 7 bases and J gave up 0 bases; unmatched junction bases: 9. CDR3 length equals 16 residues. The data were produced by immunoSEQ multiplex PCR, yet TCRdb's version contains in-frame clones alone and is incomplete. This repertoire includes some 14,000 clones. This clone is identified as medium-sized from frequency. Its matching antigen is unknown. The read halts 3 residues ahead of the CDR3 end, with the missing end drawn from the germline J gene. The source is a woman aged 18 to 75 with a cervical HPV16 infection that either progressed to CIN3+ or cleared (not recorded which). The source material was blood buffy coat. J is TRBJ2-3 and V is TRBV19; TRBD2 matches at 8 bases. The covered CDR3 bases are TGTGCCAGTACCCGGTCGGGGGGGGCTAGCACAGATACG. This encodes CASTRSGGASTDT. The whole CDR3 protein reads CASTRSGGASTDTQYF.